The 5 T cell receptor beta chains in this list originate from one sample, sequenced in a study of T cell clonality in common variable immunodeficiency. The method was immunoSEQ multiplex PCR; TCRdb's version includes in-frame clones alone and lacks a portion of them. The profile covers 40,000 to 55,000 clones, none occurring a single time. The sequencing sample was made of peripheral blood mononuclear cells. All receptors come from a person aged 18 to 70 in good health.

This clone was seen repeatedly, ten times or more. The sequenced fragment ends 3 residues before the CDR3 boundary, so the rest is inferred from the germline J gene. The chain joins TRBV7-8 to TRBJ2-7, with D possibly TRBD2 on 5 matching bases. The length of the CDR3 is 15 residues. V shed 3 bases and J shed 0 bases, with 12 bases lying between them. Germline CDR1 and CDR2: SGHVS and FQNEAQ. The chain's CDR3 is CASSFEAAYSYEQYF. The CDR3 DNA, read in part, is TGTGCCAGCAGCTTCGAAGCGGCGTACTCCTACGAG.

This clone was recorded many times. Compared with germline, one end of the junction differs, possibly owing to a read error. The read is 3 residues too short to cover the CDR3 end, so that end is filled in from the germline J gene. The chain has TRBV4-2 and TRBJ1-1; D not certain. This CDR3 spans 13 amino acids. Germline CDR1 and CDR2: LGHNA and YNFKEQ. The sequenced part of the CDR3 DNA is TGCGCCAGCAGCCTAGTTCGGGACACTGAA. Translation: CASSLVRDTE. The whole CDR3 protein reads CASSLVRDTEAFF.

This clone was counted ten times or more. One end of the junction is discordant with germline, which a read error may explain. The sequence runs out 3 residues before the end of the CDR3; the remainder is reconstructed from the germline J gene. V gene TRBV4-2 combines with J gene TRBJ1-4, with a possible D match to TRBD1 (6 bases). The CDR3 totals 15 residues. Germline values: CDR1 LGHNA, CDR2 YNFKEQ. CDR3 loop: CASSPIQGPNEKLFF. The covered CDR3 bases are TGCGCCAGCAGCCCGATACAGGGTCCGAATGAAAAA.

Many counts were recorded for this clone. The CDR3 bases that were read are TGCGCCAGCAGTTTCCAGGGGGCAGATACG. It yields the protein CASSFQGADT. The full CDR3 protein reads CASSFQGADTQYF. This chain uses TRBV5-1 with TRBJ2-3, with 7 bases lining up with TRBD1. The read falls 3 residues short of the CDR3 end, and the missing part is taken from the germline J gene. V trimming: 5 bases; J trimming: 4 bases; junction bases outside the gene matches: 4. The CDR3 sequence is 13 residues long. Germline V gene data show CDR1 as SGHRS and CDR2 as YFSETQ. The entire variable domain, with the rest obtained from reference TRBV5-1 and TRBJ2-3, is as follows: KAGVTQTPRYLIKTRGQQVTLSCSPISGHRSVSWYQQTPGQGLQFLFEYFSETQRNKGNFPGRFSGRQFSNSRSEMNVSTLELGDSALYLCASSFQGADTQYFGPGTRLTVL.

The table lists this clone with many counts. The DNA ends 3 residues before the CDR3 does, and the rest of the CDR3 is filled in from the germline J gene. V is TRBV5-4 and J is TRBJ1-3, with 7 bases matching TRBD1. The CDR3 is made up of 16 amino acids. V was clipped by 0 bases and J by 2 bases; unmatched bases: 5. Germline loops: CDR1 SGHNT, CDR2 YYREEE (reference sequence). The CDR3 reads CASSLGGGSTGNTIYF. The CDR3 bases that were read are TGTGCCAGCAGCTTGGGAGGGGGCTCAACTGGAAACACC.